This T cell receptor beta chain was observed in a study of graft-versus-host responses after intestinal transplantation. In the study overall: For about three years after anti-thymocyte globulin induction, all recipients took tacrolimus and steroids. Whole-study findings and limits: Among circulating GvH clones, peak levels were associated with early post-transplant declines in HvG clones. Individuals who had graft-donor T cell macrochimerism had allografts that showed high graft-versus-host to host-versus-graft clonal ratios.

With respect to this clone: The antigen is undetermined.

Trimming took off 3 bases at V and 9 bases at J, with 20 bases between the two ends. This CDR3 region has 15 residues. CDR1 and CDR2 from the germline V gene are MGHDK and SYGVNS. Profiling relied on immunoSEQ multiplex PCR, and the TCRdb table lists in-frame clones only, not all of them. Here the sample spans 130,000 to 150,000 clones, around 90% being singletons. This chain links TRBV25-1 with TRBJ1-1; D remains unclear. This receptor was obtained from a human donor who received an intestinal transplant. Sequencing was performed on unstimulated CD4+ T cells sorted from spleen or lymph node cells, taken before intestinal transplant. The CDR3 spells CASSDDPGSQEQAFF. CDR3 coding DNA: TGTGCCAGCAGTGATGATCCGGGTTCCCAGGAACAAGCTTTCTTT.